This T cell receptor beta chain was captured by sequencing in a study of response to subunit inactivated influenza vaccine. Whole-study results and caveats: Seasonal influenza vaccination, on each occasion, was suggested by the authors to recruit few new T cells.

TCRdb called the RT-PCR reads again in MiXCR, with one record for every CDR3 protein. In the table there are just over 300,000 distinct CDR3 sequences, about 20% of which are singletons. The CDR3 extends over 15 amino acids. V was shortened by 7 bases and J by 4 bases, with 20 bases between the two germline ends. Germline loops: CDR1 MNHNS, CDR2 SASEGT. A few counts support this clonotype. Its antigen is unknown. V is TRBV6-1 and J is TRBJ2-7; D might be TRBD2 (7 bases). This material consisted of PBMCs from blood, taken around 22 months after vaccination. The TCR sequence derives from a man in his fifties or sixties who received an inactivated influenza vaccine. The CDR3 is CASTHGGTNLYEQYF. The CDR3 DNA reads as TGTGCCAGCACCCACGGGGGGACAAATCTTTACGAGCAGTACTTC.